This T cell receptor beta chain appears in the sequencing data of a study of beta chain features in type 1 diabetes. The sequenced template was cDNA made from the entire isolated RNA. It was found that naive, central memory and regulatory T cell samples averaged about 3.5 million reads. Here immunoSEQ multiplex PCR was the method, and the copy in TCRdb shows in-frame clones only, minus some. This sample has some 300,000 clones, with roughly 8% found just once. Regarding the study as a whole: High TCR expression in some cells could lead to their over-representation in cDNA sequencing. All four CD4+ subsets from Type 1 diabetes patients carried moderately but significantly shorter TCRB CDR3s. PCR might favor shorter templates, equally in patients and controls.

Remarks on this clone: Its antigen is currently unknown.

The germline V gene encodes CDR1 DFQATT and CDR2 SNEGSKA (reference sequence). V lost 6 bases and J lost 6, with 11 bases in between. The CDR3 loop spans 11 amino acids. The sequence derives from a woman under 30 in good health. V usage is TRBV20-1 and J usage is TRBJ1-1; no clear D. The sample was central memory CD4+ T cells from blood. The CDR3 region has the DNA TGCAGTGCCGCCGGGTTCGCTGAAGCTTTCTTT. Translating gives CSAAGFAEAFF.